The next 28 T cell receptor beta chains were all read from a single sample in a study of blood T cell repertoires in COVID-19. The data were produced by immunoSEQ multiplex PCR, yet TCRdb's version contains in-frame clones alone and is incomplete. The sample yields more than 300,000 clones, approximately 82% seen once. The sequenced sample consisted of peripheral blood. Source of these receptors: a woman aged 45-60 years with acute or convalescent COVID-19.

The genes are TRBV2 and TRBJ2-3; TRBD2 is a possible D gene (5 bases). V was cut by 8 bases and J by 5 bases, with 20 bases left in between. The length of the CDR3 is 15 residues. The germline gives CDR1 SNHLY, CDR2 FYNNEI. CDR3 loop: CASSKSGGSRDTQYF. CDR3 in DNA: TGTGCCAGCTCTAAATCCGGTGGGAGTAGAGATACGCAGTATTTT.

The genes are TRBV5-6 and TRBJ2-6; no definite D call. Between the trimmed V and J ends, which lost 4 bases and 12 bases, there was a span of 11 bases. Per germline, CDR1 SGHDT and CDR2 YYEEEE. The CDR3 extends over 12 amino acids. The CDR3 DNA follows: TGTGCCAGCAGCCAGACGACTGGCGTCCTGACTTTC. The encoded protein is CASSQTTGVLTF.

The V and J genes are TRBV10-3 and TRBJ2-7, with TRBD1 matching over 7 bases. V lost 7 bases and J lost 2; bases outside the gene matches: 8. In germline, CDR1 is ENHRY, CDR2 SYGVKD. The CDR3 spans 14 residues. CDR3 loop: CAITGTESPYEQYF. The CDR3, as DNA: TGTGCCATCACCGGGACAGAATCCCCCTACGAGCAGTACTTC.

V and J are TRBV3-1 (or the pseudogene TRBV3-2) and TRBJ1-1; maybe TRBD1 (5 bases). Germline-derived CDR1 and CDR2 are LGHDT and YNNKEL (reference sequence). CDR3 size: 12 residues. The ends were cut back, 4 bases at V and 13 bases at J, with 16 bases in the middle. The CDR3 spells CASSLIQGSVFF. CDR3 nucleotides: TGTGCCAGCAGCCTTATTCAGGGTTCAGTTTTCTTT.

The chain uses TRBV7-9 and TRBJ1-1, with a possible D match to TRBD1 (6 bases). The CDR3 sequence is 16 residues long. CDR1 is SEHNR and CDR2 is FQNEAQ in the germline V gene (reference sequence). V lost 5 bases to trimming and J lost 0 bases, with 16 bases between them. The CDR3 sequence: CASSPRRGGLNTEAFF. DNA for the CDR3: TGTGCCAGCAGCCCTCGTCGGGGGGGCCTGAACACTGAAGCTTTCTTT.

This clone showed up just a few times. This chain links TRBV6-1 with TRBJ1-3; no reliable D call. This CDR3 comprises 15 residues. The germline CDR1 and CDR2 sequences are MNHNS and SASEGT. Trimming pared 1 base from V and 4 bases from J, leaving 11 bases between. The CDR3 here is CASSEVAGDGNTIYF. CDR3 in DNA: TGTGCCAGCAGTGAAGTGGCGGGTGACGGAAACACCATATATTTT.

Only a few counts were recorded for this clone. The chain uses TRBV11-2 and TRBJ2-7; D gene unclear. Germline V lookup: CDR1 SGHAT, CDR2 FQNNGV. The V end lost 0 bases, the J end lost 4 bases, and 7 bases lay between the germline ends. The CDR3 sequence is 13 residues long. CDR3 loop: CASSLEFLYEQYV. The CDR3 DNA is TGTGCCAGCAGCTTAGAATTCTTATACGAGCAGTACGTC.

This clone showed up just a few times. This chain joins TRBV2 and TRBJ1-1, with D unclear. Deletions cut 6 bases from V and 2 bases from J, with 7 bases between. Per germline, CDR1 SNHLY and CDR2 FYNNEI. The CDR3 spans 12 residues. The CDR3 protein is CASRPTNTEAFF. DNA of the CDR3: TGTGCCAGCAGGCCGACAAACACTGAAGCTTTCTTT.

This sequence joins TRBV6-5 and TRBJ2-1; TRBD2 aligns across 7 bases. The CDR3 runs 14 residues. Germline V gene lookup returns CDR1 MNHEY and CDR2 SVGAGI. The V gene end was trimmed by 8 bases and the J gene end by 10 bases; junction bases not matched to a gene: 14. CDR3 amino acids: CASSFAGAAGEQFF. The CDR3 region has the DNA TGTGCCAGCTCCTTCGCGGGAGCAGCGGGGGAGCAGTTCTTC.

This clone was seen only a few times. The rearrangement links TRBV7-6 to TRBJ1-4, with D unclear. CDR1 is SGHVS, CDR2 FNYEAQ, per germline. Trimming pared 4 bases from V and 8 bases from J, leaving 11 bases between. The CDR3 length is 13 residues. CDR3 coding DNA: TGTGCCAGCAGCTCTTACATCGGGGAAAAACTGTTTTTT. Translation: CASSSYIGEKLFF.

The chain combines TRBV3-1 (or the pseudogene TRBV3-2) with TRBJ1-1; TRBD1 matches 10 bases. CDR3 size: 15 residues. With V trimmed by 4 bases and J by 4 bases, 6 bases remained unmatched. Per the germline V gene, CDR1 is LGHDT and CDR2 is YNNKEL (reference sequence). The CDR3 loop reads CASSPMDRGSTEAFF. The DNA of the CDR3 is TGTGCCAGCAGCCCGATGGACAGGGGGAGCACTGAAGCTTTCTTT.

This sequence joins TRBV3-1 (or the pseudogene TRBV3-2) and TRBJ2-3, with no clear D. Trimming removed 4 bases from V and 3 bases from J, with 20 bases in between. The CDR3 totals 17 residues. The germline V gene has CDR1 LGHDT and CDR2 YNNKEL (reference sequence). CDR3 sequence: CASSRMASAFATDTQYF. The CDR3 nucleotides read TGTGCCAGCAGCCGGATGGCTAGTGCTTTCGCGACAGATACGCAGTATTTT.

The J gene is TRBJ2-3, the V gene TRBV6-6, with TRBD2 matching 9 bases. The CDR3 covers 15 residues. Germline loops: CDR1 MNHNY, CDR2 SVGAGI (reference sequence). With 8 bases clipped from V and 2 bases from J, the junction kept 8 bases outside the gene matches. CDR3 protein: CASYGASGDTDTQYF. The DNA of the CDR3 is TGTGCCAGCTACGGGGCTAGCGGGGACACAGATACGCAGTATTTT.

The rearrangement links TRBV7-2 to TRBJ1-1; no reliable D call. The CDR3 covers 16 residues. CDR1 and CDR2 (germline): SGHTA, FQGNSA. V was cut by 5 bases and J by 1 base, with 17 bases left in between. The CDR3 spells CASSPSRALGNTEAFF. The CDR3 DNA reads TGTGCCAGCAGCCCTAGTAGAGCTCTGGGGAACACTGAAGCTTTCTTT.

The chain carries TRBV4-3 and TRBJ1-4, with a weak D call TRBD1 (5 bases). CDR3 length: 12 amino acids. The germline CDR1 and CDR2 sequences are LGHNA and YSLEER. V was shortened by 0 bases and J by 13 bases, with 9 bases between the two germline ends. CDR3 sequence reads: CASSQDRGGLFF. As DNA, the CDR3 is TGCGCCAGCAGCCAAGATAGGGGAGGACTGTTTTTT.

This clone was observed a single time. The chain joins TRBV11-2 to TRBJ2-3; 10 bases agree with TRBD2. The CDR3 has 16 residues. Germline loops: CDR1 SGHAT, CDR2 FQNNGV. The V gene end was trimmed by 6 bases and the J gene end by 9 bases; junction bases not matched to a gene: 15. CDR3 in DNA: TGTGCCAGCAGTTCCGGGACTAGCGCCTTGGGGGGGACGCAGTATTTT. Translating it yields CASSSGTSALGGTQYF.

The V gene is TRBV13, the J gene TRBJ2-3, with a weak D call TRBD2 (7 bases). The CDR3 totals 15 residues. V was trimmed by 8 bases and J by 3 bases, leaving 18 bases between them. Germline loops: CDR1 PRHDT, CDR2 FYEKMQ (reference sequence). The CDR3 spells CASSRGGRSTDTQYF. As DNA, the CDR3 is TGTGCCAGCTCTAGGGGGGGCCGATCAACAGATACGCAGTATTTT.

The genes are TRBV7-3 and TRBJ1-1; 8 bases map to TRBD1. Germline values: CDR1 SGHTA, CDR2 FQGTGA. The junction had 6 bases not matched to a gene; V was cut back by 5 bases and J by 1 base. There are 15 residues in the CDR3. The CDR3 coding sequence is TGTGCCAGCAGCCCCCGACAGGGGCCGAACACTGAAGCTTTCTTT. It translates to CASSPRQGPNTEAFF.

The chain couples TRBV5-1 to TRBJ1-2; D might be TRBD1 (5 bases). CDR3 length: 13 residues. V was cut by 3 bases and J by 2 bases, with 8 bases left in between. Germline loops: CDR1 SGHRS, CDR2 YFSETQ. The CDR3 DNA reads as TGCGCCAGCAGCTCGGAGGGGAACTATGGCTACACCTTC. It specifies CASSSEGNYGYTF.

CDR3 nucleotides: TGTGCCAGCAGCTTCACGGGTGGCAAGAACACTGAAGCTTTCTTT. It translates to CASSFTGGKNTEAFF. The chain links TRBV5-6 to TRBJ1-1, with D unclear. The germline gives CDR1 SGHDT, CDR2 YYEEEE. This CDR3 spans 15 amino acids. Deletions cut 2 bases from V and 1 base from J, with 12 bases between.

J is TRBJ2-1 and V is TRBV5-1, with D perhaps matching TRBD1 (6 bases). The length of the CDR3 is 16 residues. The germline V gene encodes CDR1 SGHRS and CDR2 YFSETQ. V lost 2 bases, J lost 4 bases, and 16 bases lay in between. CDR3 residues: CASSFEGTGLYNEQFF. In nucleotides, the CDR3 is TGCGCCAGCAGCTTCGAGGGAACAGGGCTGTACAATGAGCAGTTCTTC.

This sequence joins TRBV30 and TRBJ2-7, with 9 bases identical to TRBD1. This CDR3 spans 17 amino acids. The V gene end was trimmed by 5 bases and the J gene end by 2 bases; junction bases not matched to a gene: 16. Looked up from germline, CDR1 is GTSNPN and CDR2 is SVGIG (reference sequence). The CDR3 spells CAWGGVLPGQGTYEQYF. Here the CDR3 DNA reads TGTGCCTGGGGGGGCGTCCTACCGGGACAGGGTACCTACGAGCAGTACTTC.

The chain links TRBV2 to TRBJ1-5; TRBD1 matches 8 bases. Germline trimming cut 7 bases from V and 4 bases from J; bases unmatched to any gene: 3. The germline V gene encodes CDR1 SNHLY and CDR2 FYNNEI. This CDR3 has 13 amino acids. The chain's CDR3 is CASKRQGNQPQHF. For the CDR3, the DNA is TGTGCCAGCAAACGACAGGGGAATCAGCCCCAGCATTTT.

J is TRBJ1-2 and V is TRBV10-3; no definite D call. Germline V gives CDR1 ENHRY, CDR2 SYGVKD. Trimming took off 0 bases at V and 4 bases at J, with 15 bases between the two ends. The CDR3 runs to 16 residues. CDR3 nucleotide sequence: TGTGCCATCAGTGAGTCGGTCGGTGGTAACCCCTATGGCTACACCTTC. Translated: CAISESVGGNPYGYTF.

The chain couples TRBV4-2 to TRBJ1-1; D is unclear. V shed 3 bases and J shed 4 bases, with 15 bases lying between them. Germline V gene sequence: CDR1 LGHNA, CDR2 YNFKEQ. The CDR3 totals 15 residues. DNA for the CDR3: TGTGCCAGCAGCCAGCTGACCGGGAGGTCCACTGAAGCTTTCTTT. Translated: CASSQLTGRSTEAFF.

J is TRBJ2-7 and V is TRBV6-2 or TRBV6-3; tentative D call: TRBD1 (6 bases). V lost 6 bases, J lost 0 bases, and 15 bases lay in between. The CDR3 sequence is 15 residues long. The germline CDR1 and CDR2 sequences are MNHEY and SVGEGT. CDR3 protein: CASSGAGGSSYEQYV. The CDR3 DNA reads as TGTGCCAGCAGCGGGGCTGGGGGCTCCTCCTACGAGCAGTACGTC.

The chain employs TRBV5-1 and TRBJ2-5; TRBD1 matches 12 bases. V was pared by 4 bases and J by 5 bases, with 15 bases of the junction left unmatched. This CDR3 comprises 18 residues. From germline, CDR1 is SGHRS and CDR2 YFSETQ. CDR3 nucleotide sequence: TGCGCCAGCAGCCCCGGTTTTATGGGACAGGGGGCCGGCGAGACCCAGTACTTC. Translation: CASSPGFMGQGAGETQYF.

J is TRBJ2-7 and V is TRBV7-2; 12 bases fit TRBD1. After removal of 6 bases from V and 4 bases from J, the junction contained 10 bases not matched to a gene. This CDR3 is 16 amino acids long. Germline-derived CDR1 and CDR2 are SGHTA and FQGNSA. The CDR3 spells CASRTTGQGATYEQYF. The DNA of the CDR3 is TGTGCCAGCAGGACGACGGGACAGGGGGCGACGTACGAGCAGTACTTC.